This entry features one TCR beta chain sequence. The antigen remains undetermined. This entry is derived from a study of cytomegalovirus exposure and HLA in healthy donors. Regarding the study as a whole: An analysis that came later showed most CMV-associated TCR beta chains appearing HLA-restricted. V segments that were indistinguishable, TRBV6-2 and TRBV6-3 among them, were omitted from analysis.

The PCR contained 60 Vbeta and 13 Jbeta primers. TCRdb's table, derived via immunoSEQ multiplex PCR, lists solely in-frame clones and lacks some. The top ten hold around 3.8% of the sample, which has about 94,000 clones, roughly three quarters seen once. The CDR3 runs 16 residues. The V and J ends lost 6 bases and 8 bases, in that order; junction bases with no gene match: 18. The germline CDR1 and CDR2 sequences are MDHEN and SYDVKM. Sequenced sample: PBMCs. The chain joins TRBV28 to TRBJ1-1; 7 nucleotides match TRBD1. The source of this sequence is a middle-aged woman in good health and CMV-seronegative. CDR3 amino acids: CASSRGQVPIRGEAFF. CDR3 DNA: TGTGCCAGCAGCCGAGGACAGGTACCAATTAGAGGGGAAGCTTTCTTT.